The 5 T cell receptor beta chains below were found in one sample sequenced in a study of vaccination and CD4 T cells after COVID-19. Their recognized antigens are unknown. Regarding treatment: approximately 9-day PBMC culture with coronavirus spike peptide pools or control peptides (ViraFEST assay). Sequencing of the DNA from cultured CD4+ T cells was carried out with the Oncomine TCR Beta short-read assay. Each CDR3 protein gets one entry after TCRdb re-called the PCR reads with MiXCR. The table records fewer than 7,000 distinct CDR3 sequences, around 50% of them present only once. Sequenced: CD4+ T cells from blood, cultured in vitro. The source is a human donor who had recovered from COVID-19.

V and J are TRBV11-3 and TRBJ2-1; D unresolved. V lost 8 bases and J lost 7, with 9 bases in between. This CDR3 is built from 11 residues. Germline assignment: CDR1 SGHNT and CDR2 YENEEA. This CDR3 is CASARSNEQFF. In DNA, the CDR3 is TGTGCCAGCGCGAGGTCGAATGAGCAGTTCTTC. The variable domain in full, completed from reference TRBV11-3 and TRBJ2-1, reads EAGVVQSPRYKIIEKKQPVAFWCNPISGHNTLYWYLQNLGQGPELLIRYENEEAVDDSQLPKDRFSAERLKGVDSTLKIQPAELGDSAVYLCASARSNEQFFGPGTRLTVL.

The chain joins TRBV5-5 to TRBJ2-7, with TRBD1 matching 10 bases. This CDR3 is 16 amino acids long. Germline CDR1 is SGHKS and CDR2 is YYEKEE (reference sequence). V lost 4 bases and J lost 5; bases outside the gene matches: 12. The DNA of the CDR3 is TGTGCCAGCAGCCCTCGCCCCGGGACAGGGGATCACGAGCAGTACTTC. Translation: CASSPRPGTGDHEQYF.

This chain connects TRBV2 to TRBJ1-2; D possibly corresponds to TRBD1 (5 bases). Looked up from germline, CDR1 is SNHLY and CDR2 is FYNNEI. V was clipped by 2 bases and J by 3 bases, with 10 bases between them. The CDR3 runs to 14 residues. This CDR3 is CASSERGMDYGYTF. For the CDR3, the DNA is TGTGCCAGCAGTGAACGGGGGATGGACTATGGCTACACCTTC. Complete variable domain (other parts from reference TRBV2 and TRBJ1-2): EPEVTQTPSHQVTQMGQEVILRCVPISNHLYFYWYRQILGQKVEFLVSFYNNEISEKSEIFDDQFSVERPDGSNFTLKIRSTKLEDSAMYFCASSERGMDYGYTFGSGTRLTVV.

J is TRBJ1-2 and V is TRBV20-1; 8 bases align to TRBD1. J was trimmed by 5 bases and V by 6 bases; bases with no gene match: 11. This CDR3 spans 14 amino acids. Per the germline V gene, CDR1 is DFQATT and CDR2 is SNEGSKA (reference sequence). For the CDR3, the DNA is TGCAGTGCCGGTGGGACAGGCAAATCTTATGGCTACACCTTC. This translates into CSAGGTGKSYGYTF.

The V call is TRBV21-1, the J call TRBJ2-7; the table names TRBD1, a call not compared with the DNA. TRBV21-1 is a known pseudogene. The CDR3 sequence is 14 residues long. The CDR3 spells CASSKDGQDYEQYF. The DNA for the CDR3 is TGTGCCAGCAGCAAAGATGGACAGGACTACGAGCAGTACTTC.